The T cell receptor beta chain described here comes from a study of blood T cell repertoires in COVID-19. Study overall: Samples taken during acute and convalescent COVID-19 were collected in the United States, Italy and Spain. PBMCs, B-cell-depleted T cells, or T cells were the source of the cDNA or gDNA that made up the material.

Authors' data handling: Reference gene primer amplification gave nucleated cell count estimates. Clones were sequenced by immunoSEQ multiplex PCR, and TCRdb holds only the in-frame ones, with some missing. V and J calls and clone size follow that table, whereas D and trimming were derived from the DNA. The sample lists some 27,000 clones, 65% to 70% occurring once. CDR3 length: 13 amino acids. V was pared by 3 bases and J by 11 bases, with 16 bases between. The receptor comes from a human donor in a cohort sampled during active COVID-19. Sequences were obtained from peripheral blood. The chain is built from TRBV12-3 or TRBV12-4 and TRBJ1-1, with no clear D. CDR3 protein: CASSLGRQSAAFF. CDR3 DNA sequence: TGTGCCAGCAGTTTGGGCAGGCAATCTGCGGCTTTCTTT.